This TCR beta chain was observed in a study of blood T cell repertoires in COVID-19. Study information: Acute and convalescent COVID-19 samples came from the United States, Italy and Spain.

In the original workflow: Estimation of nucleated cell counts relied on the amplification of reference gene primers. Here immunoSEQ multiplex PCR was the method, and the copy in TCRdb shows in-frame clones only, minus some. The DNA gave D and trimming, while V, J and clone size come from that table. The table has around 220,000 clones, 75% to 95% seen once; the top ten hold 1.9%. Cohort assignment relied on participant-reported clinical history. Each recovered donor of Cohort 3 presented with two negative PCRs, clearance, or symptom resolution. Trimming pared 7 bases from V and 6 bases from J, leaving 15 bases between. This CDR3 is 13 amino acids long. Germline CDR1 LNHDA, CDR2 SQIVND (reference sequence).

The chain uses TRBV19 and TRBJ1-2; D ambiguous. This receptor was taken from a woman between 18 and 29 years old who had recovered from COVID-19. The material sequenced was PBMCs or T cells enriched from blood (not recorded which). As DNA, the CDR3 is TGTGCCAGTACTAGGACTCCAGCCGATGGCTACACCTTC. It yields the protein CASTRTPADGYTF.